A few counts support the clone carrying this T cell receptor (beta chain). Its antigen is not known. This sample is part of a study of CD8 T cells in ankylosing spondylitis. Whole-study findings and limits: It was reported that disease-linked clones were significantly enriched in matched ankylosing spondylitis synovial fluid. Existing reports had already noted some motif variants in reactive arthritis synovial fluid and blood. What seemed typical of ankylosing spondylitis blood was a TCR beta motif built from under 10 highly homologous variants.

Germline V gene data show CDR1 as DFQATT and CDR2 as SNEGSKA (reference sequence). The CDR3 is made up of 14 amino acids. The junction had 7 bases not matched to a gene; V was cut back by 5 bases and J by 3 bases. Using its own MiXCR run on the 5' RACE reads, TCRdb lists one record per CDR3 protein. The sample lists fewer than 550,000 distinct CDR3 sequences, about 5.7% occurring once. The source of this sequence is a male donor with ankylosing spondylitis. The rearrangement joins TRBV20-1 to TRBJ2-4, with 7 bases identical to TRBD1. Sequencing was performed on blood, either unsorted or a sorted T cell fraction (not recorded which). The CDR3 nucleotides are TGCAGTGCTCCGACAGGGTCTAGCAAAAACATTCAGTACTTC. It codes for CSAPTGSSKNIQYF.